This is a list of T cell receptor beta chains from one sample in a study of blood T cell repertoires in COVID-19. TCRdb's table, derived via immunoSEQ multiplex PCR, lists solely in-frame clones and lacks some. In the table there are about 210,000 clones, approximately 84% of which are singletons. The sample was peripheral blood. Source of these receptors: a woman aged 45-65 years with active or convalescent COVID-19. Both conserved end residues are trimmed from each CDR3. A D gene is named only where the DNA matches it firmly. Clone size is stated in some rows and not others, as once, few, many or a class when expanded.

>NA|NA|TRBJ2-2|TRBV19
ASTMTETNTGELF
>NA|NA|TRBJ2-7|TRBV6-5
ASGPSGAYEQY
>NA|NA|TRBJ2-3|TRBV5-6
ASSLYAAGTDTQY
>NA|NA|TRBJ1-2|TRBV30
AWPPPRSDEPDGYT
>NA|NA|TRBJ1-5|TRBV5-4
ASSYGAMGPQH
>NA|NA|TRBJ1-5|TRBV29-1
SVRMSGVNQPQH
>NA|NA|TRBJ1-5|TRBV6-1
ASSELRVGGNQPQH
>NA|NA|TRBJ2-1|TRBV29-1
SVEGQMTGGGF
>once|NA|TRBJ1-6|TRBV28
ASIFGGSYNSPLH
>once|NA|TRBJ1-5|TRBV18
ASSPNIGGPQH
>NA|NA|TRBJ2-2|TRBV27
ASSSENTGELF
>NA|TRBD1|TRBJ1-1|TRBV25-1
ASSVHQGVNTEAF
>NA|TRBD1|TRBJ2-1|TRBV24-1
ATSDRTGKIHNEQF
>NA|TRBD2|TRBJ2-3|TRBV2
ASSDLAGFEDTQY
>NA|TRBD1|TRBJ1-3|TRBV12-5
ASGQTGTGNTIY
>few|TRBD1|TRBJ1-5|TRBV19
ASSGDRDNQPQH
>NA|NA|TRBJ1-2|TRBV19
ASWDTAGGYT
>NA|TRBD1|TRBJ2-5|TRBV12-3/TRBV12-4
ASSDRGLVTQY
>NA|TRBD2|TRBJ2-7|TRBV9
ASSVPGRDYEQY
>NA|NA|TRBJ2-1|TRBV7-2
ASSLGGLEQF
>NA|TRBD1|TRBJ2-7|TRBV5-4
ASSLRTGLYEQY
>NA|TRBD1|TRBJ2-1|TRBV3-1/TRBV3-2
ASSPTDRGNEQF
>NA|TRBD2|TRBJ2-7|TRBV7-2
ASSLGGGGTNTYEQY
>NA|NA|TRBJ1-4|TRBV5-1
ASSLEGLYEKLF
>once|NA|TRBJ1-4|TRBV5-5
ASSLPRPTNEKLF
>NA|TRBD2|TRBJ2-3|TRBV30
AWSVGAGGGADTQY
>NA|NA|TRBJ2-2|TRBV11-2
ASSLGLDRDYSRTGELF